Shown below are 2 T cell receptor beta chains from a single sample sequenced in a study of T cell responses to AZD1222 COVID-19 vaccine. Measured with immunoSEQ multiplex PCR; TCRdb has only the in-frame clones, and not every one. The sample lists 110,000 to 150,000 clones, around 89% occurring once. The specimen comprised peripheral blood, sampled on day 0 of AZD1222 vaccination. These receptors were collected from an adult in good health.

CDR3 amino acids: CASSYLGNQPQHF. The CDR3 DNA sequence: TGTGCCAGCAGTTACCTGGGAAATCAGCCCCAGCATTTT. V gene TRBV6-2 or TRBV6-3 combines with J gene TRBJ1-5; D not resolved. Germline CDR1 and CDR2: MNHEY and SVGEGT. The CDR3 has 13 residues. Trimming took 2 bases from V and 4 from J, leaving 6 bases between them.

This clone appeared a few times. The genes are TRBV19 and TRBJ1-4; D not certain. The germline V gene encodes CDR1 LNHDA and CDR2 SQIVND (reference sequence). CDR3 length: 16 amino acids. Deletions cut 3 bases from V and 0 bases from J, with 11 bases between. The CDR3 sequence is CASSITARSTNEKLFF. For the CDR3, the DNA is TGTGCCAGTAGTATCACGGCCAGATCAACTAATGAAAAACTGTTTTTT.